The 27 T cell receptor beta chains below were found in one sample sequenced in a study of cytomegalovirus exposure and HLA in healthy donors. The PCR had 60 Vbeta and 13 Jbeta primers. Clones were read by immunoSEQ multiplex PCR, and TCRdb kept only the in-frame ones, dropping some. This sample's clone table lists 95,000 to 110,000 clones. What was sequenced was PBMCs. These receptors all stem from a man aged 40-49 years in good health and CMV-seronegative.

The chain recombines TRBV4-3 with TRBJ2-1; D is ambiguous. V was clipped by 0 bases and J by 7 bases, with 10 bases between them. Per germline, CDR1 LGHNA and CDR2 YSLEER. This CDR3 comprises 14 residues. The CDR3 reads CASSQDRGGNEQFF. The CDR3 coding sequence is TGCGCCAGCAGCCAAGACCGCGGTGGGAATGAGCAGTTCTTC.

The CDR3 bases are TGTGCCAGAAGCTCGACTAGCGGGGGAGCCAATGAGCAGTTCTTC. Translated: CARSSTSGGANEQFF. The genes are TRBV5-3 and TRBJ2-1, with 12 nucleotides matching TRBD2. TRBV5-3 is an ORF, with its function uncertain. Trimming took 3 bases from V and 6 from J; bases not matched to a gene: 4. This CDR3 spans 15 amino acids.

This chain joins TRBV7-2 and TRBJ2-1; the match to TRBD2 covers 14 bases. Germline V gene sequence: CDR1 SGHTA, CDR2 FQGNSA. With V trimmed by 5 bases and J by 9 bases, 12 bases remained unmatched. This CDR3 comprises 17 residues. CDR3 DNA sequence: TGTGCCAGCAGCAAGGGGACTAGCGGGAGATCCGGGGGTGAGCAGTTCTTC. Protein: CASSKGTSGRSGGEQFF.

The rearrangement links TRBV10-3 to TRBJ2-7; 8 bases agree with TRBD1. Germline V CDR1 and CDR2: ENHRY, SYGVKD. The CDR3 consists of 15 residues. The V segment lost 3 bases and the J segment 7 bases; nucleotides outside the gene matches: 11. This chain's CDR3 is CAISDVSRGPGEQYF. CDR3 bases: TGTGCCATCAGTGACGTCTCCAGGGGGCCGGGGGAGCAGTACTTC.

The chain's CDR3 is CASSGLAGGRPDEQFF. CDR3 DNA: TGTGCCAGCAGTGGACTAGCGGGAGGGCGGCCGGATGAGCAGTTCTTC. This chain connects TRBV7-9 to TRBJ2-1, with 15 nucleotides matching TRBD2. This CDR3 region has 16 residues. The germline V gene encodes CDR1 SEHNR and CDR2 FQNEAQ (reference sequence). Germline trimming cut 6 bases from V and 8 bases from J; bases unmatched to any gene: 8.

The rearrangement links TRBV5-4 to TRBJ2-1; 8 bases are a match to TRBD2. This CDR3 contains 16 residues. Germline CDR1 reads SGHNT; CDR2 reads YYREEE (reference sequence). V gave up 2 bases and J gave up 2 bases; unmatched junction bases: 6. Written as DNA, the CDR3 is TGTGCCAGCAGCTTCTTTAGCGGGAATACCTACAATGAGCAGTTCTTC. It codes for CASSFFSGNTYNEQFF.

CDR3 region: CASSVGQGGRTGELFF. The DNA for the CDR3 is TGTGCCAGTAGTGTGGGACAGGGAGGGAGGACCGGGGAGCTGTTTTTT. The chain recombines TRBV19 with TRBJ2-2, with 9 bases identical to TRBD1. V shed 5 bases, J shed 5 bases, and the junction held 9 bases outside the gene matches. Germline V CDR1 and CDR2: LNHDA, SQIVND (reference sequence). The CDR3 runs 16 residues.

The gene calls are TRBV9 and TRBJ1-1; the match to TRBD1 covers 12 bases. CDR1 SGDLS and CDR2 YYNGEE come from the germline V gene. Losses at the gene ends were 2 bases for V and 0 bases for J; bases not matched to a gene: 5. The CDR3 spans 17 residues. The CDR3 bases are TGTGCCAGCAGCGTTCTGGGACAGGGGGCATTGAACACTGAAGCTTTCTTT. Amino acids: CASSVLGQGALNTEAFF.

The chain is built from TRBV30 and TRBJ2-5; 11 nucleotides agree with TRBD2. This CDR3 has 19 residues. The junction had 20 bases not matched to a gene; V was cut back by 3 bases and J by 5 bases. CDR1 is GTSNPN, CDR2 SVGIG, per germline (reference sequence). The CDR3 protein is CAWRTPITSSGGLGETQYF. As DNA, the CDR3 is TGTGCCTGGAGGACACCCATTACCTCTAGCGGGGGGCTGGGCGAGACCCAGTACTTC. Supplemented by reference TRBV30 and TRBJ2-5, the full variable domain reads SQTIHQWPATLVQPVGSPLSLECTVEGTSNPNLYWYRQAAGRGLQLLFYSVGIGQISSEVPQNLSASRPQDRQFILSSKKLLLSDSGFYLCAWRTPITSSGGLGETQYFGPGTRLLVL.

The chain joins TRBV28 to TRBJ2-7; TRBD1 agrees at 7 bases. Germline CDR1 is MDHEN and CDR2 is SYDVKM. J gave up 4 bases and V 6 bases, and 12 bases lay outside the gene matches. The CDR3 spans 15 residues. CDR3 sequence (DNA): TGTGCCAGCAGAAACGGACAGGCTGGGTGGTACGAGCAGTACTTC. Its protein is CASRNGQAGWYEQYF.

In DNA, the CDR3 is TGTGCCAGCAGTGGACTAGCGGGTGCCGAGCAGTACTTC. Residues: CASSGLAGAEQYF. This chain connects TRBV2 to TRBJ2-7; TRBD2 aligns across 10 bases. Germline V gives CDR1 SNHLY, CDR2 FYNNEI. The junction had 3 bases not matched to a gene; V was cut back by 4 bases and J by 6 bases. CDR3 length: 13 amino acids.

The chain employs TRBV18 and TRBJ2-5; TRBD1 is a possible D gene (6 bases). Germline CDR1 reads KGHSH; CDR2 reads LQKENI. CDR3 length: 16 amino acids. V lost 2 bases and J 1 base, leaving 14 bases between the germline ends. CDR3 coding DNA: TGTGCCAGCTCACCAAGGGCACAGGGCCCCCAAGAGACCCAGTACTTC. This codes for CASSPRAQGPQETQYF.

V usage is TRBV4-3 and J usage is TRBJ2-7; 9 bases fit TRBD2. Germline CDR1 is LGHNA and CDR2 is YSLEER. V dropped 0 bases and J dropped 2; count of bases not matched to a gene: 5. This CDR3 has 16 residues. The CDR3 region has the DNA TGCGCCAGCAGCCAAGAAAAGCGGGAGGAAACCTACGAGCAGTACTTC. Residues: CASSQEKREETYEQYF.

This chain uses TRBV4-2 with TRBJ1-5; 8 nucleotides line up with TRBD1. Germline V CDR1 and CDR2: LGHNA, YNFKEQ. The CDR3 totals 18 residues. V was pared by 0 bases and J by 4 bases, with 11 bases of the junction left unmatched. The CDR3 protein is CASSQDQRTGRPNQPQHF. DNA of the CDR3: TGTGCCAGCAGCCAAGACCAACGGACAGGGAGACCGAATCAGCCCCAGCATTTT.

The chain uses TRBV5-1 and TRBJ2-2; TRBD1 matches 8 bases. This CDR3 is 16 amino acids long. Germline V gives CDR1 SGHRS, CDR2 YFSETQ. V gave up 4 bases and J gave up 3 bases; unmatched junction bases: 8. The CDR3 DNA reads TGCGCCAGCAGCCTGACGACAGGGGTGTACACCGGGGAGCTGTTTTTT. It encodes CASSLTTGVYTGELFF.

The rearrangement uses TRBV10-1 and TRBJ1-6; 7 nucleotides line up with TRBD1. CDR3 size: 13 residues. CDR1 is WNHNN, CDR2 SYGVQD, per germline (reference sequence). V was clipped by 4 bases and J by 8 bases; unmatched bases: 2. The CDR3 is CASSADRDSPLHF. As DNA, the CDR3 is TGCGCCAGCAGTGCCGACAGGGATTCACCCCTCCACTTT.

The genes are TRBV27 and TRBJ1-6, with TRBD1 identical over 7 bases. J gave up 4 bases and V 6 bases, and 9 bases lay outside the gene matches. Germline CDR1 is MNHEY and CDR2 is SMNVEV (reference sequence). The CDR3 spans 16 residues. CDR3 coding DNA: TGTGCCAGCAGGCCGACAGGGAGGAAGTATAATTCACCCCTCCACTTT. Its translation: CASRPTGRKYNSPLHF.

V gene TRBV27 combines with J gene TRBJ2-1; 7 positions match TRBD2. The CDR3 consists of 17 residues. CDR1 is MNHEY and CDR2 is SMNVEV in the germline V gene (reference sequence). The J segment lost 2 bases and the V segment lost 3 bases, leaving 10 bases of the junction unmatched. Written as DNA, the CDR3 is TGTGCCAGCAGTTTTTCCCCTACTAGCGCAACCTACAATGAGCAGTTCTTC. Protein sequence: CASSFSPTSATYNEQFF.

The chain combines TRBV27 with TRBJ1-2, with a weak D call TRBD1 (6 bases). This CDR3 is 15 amino acids long. Germline V gene lookup returns CDR1 MNHEY and CDR2 SMNVEV (reference sequence). Trimming removed 6 bases at V and 4 bases at J, with 18 bases between. The CDR3 DNA follows: TGTGCCAGCAGCTTTATCGGGGGGCAGCCCTATGGCTACACCTTC. Protein sequence: CASSFIGGQPYGYTF.

The rearrangement uses TRBV10-2 and TRBJ2-7; TRBD2 aligns across 7 bases. Germline lookup yields CDR1 WSHSY and CDR2 SAAADI. V trimming: 6 bases; J trimming: 3 bases; junction bases outside the gene matches: 8. The CDR3 has 14 residues. CDR3 in amino acids: CASRGLAEDYEQYF. In DNA form, the CDR3 reads TGCGCCAGCAGAGGCCTAGCGGAGGACTACGAGCAGTACTTC.

V is TRBV6-1 and J is TRBJ2-1; 9 bases fit TRBD1. The ends lost 1 base at V and 4 bases at J; junction bases unmatched: 20. The germline gives CDR1 MNHNS, CDR2 SASEGT. The CDR3 is made up of 21 amino acids. CDR3 loop: CASSEGDRVGQGRRVYNEQFF. DNA of the CDR3: TGTGCCAGCAGTGAAGGGGACAGGGTAGGACAGGGTAGGCGGGTGTACAATGAGCAGTTCTTC.

The rearrangement uses TRBV7-9 and TRBJ2-1; TRBD2 matches at 11 bases. Germline V gene data show CDR1 as SEHNR and CDR2 as FQNEAQ (reference sequence). V trimming: 6 bases; J trimming: 10 bases; junction bases outside the gene matches: 11. The CDR3 has 15 residues. The CDR3 DNA follows: TGTGCCAGCAGTATTATAGCGGGGGGGCCTGGAGAGCAGTTCTTC. Translation: CASSIIAGGPGEQFF.

This chain links TRBV4-3 with TRBJ1-1, with 7 bases fitting TRBD1. The CDR3 covers 17 residues. V lost 0 bases to trimming and J lost 5 bases; unmatched junction nucleotides: 12. Germline V lookup: CDR1 LGHNA, CDR2 YSLEER. The CDR3 DNA sequence: TGCGCCAGCAGCCAAGAAACACCGGGACAGTTGAGGACTGAAGCTTTCTTT. It yields the protein CASSQETPGQLRTEAFF.

This sequence joins TRBV19 and TRBJ1-1; D is uncertain. V lost 5 bases to trimming and J lost 4 bases, with 14 bases between them. Germline values: CDR1 LNHDA, CDR2 SQIVND (reference sequence). The CDR3 loop spans 14 amino acids. The CDR3 DNA sequence: TGTGCCAGTAGTCCCCGGTCACGTAGCACTGAAGCTTTCTTT. This sequence encodes CASSPRSRSTEAFF.

The chain has TRBV12-2 and TRBJ1-5; the table's D call TRBD1 went unverified against the DNA. TRBV12-2 is designated a pseudogene. CDR3 length: 13 amino acids. The CDR3 loop is CASRTQGHQPQHF. CDR3 in DNA: TGTGCAAGTCGCACCCAGGGTCATCAGCCCCAGCATTTT.

The rearrangement links TRBV30 to TRBJ1-1; 8 bases fit TRBD1. V was clipped by 0 bases and J by 5 bases; unmatched bases: 11. The CDR3 runs 16 residues. In germline, CDR1 is GTSNPN, CDR2 SVGIG (reference sequence). This CDR3 reads CAWSVPGGQESTEAFF. The CDR3 DNA sequence: TGTGCCTGGAGTGTACCAGGGGGCCAAGAGAGTACTGAAGCTTTCTTT.

In regard to this clone: An end of the junction differs from the germline gene, which may be a read error. The rearrangement uses TRBV7-9 and TRBJ1-4; 9 bases map to TRBD1. Germline V gene lookup returns CDR1 SEHNR and CDR2 FQNEAQ (reference sequence). The CDR3 contains 17 residues. As DNA, the CDR3 is TGTGCCAGCAGCATAGCGGGACAGGGTTTCACTAATGAAAAACTGTTTTTT. It is translated as CASSIAGQGFTNEKLFF.